This TCR beta chain was documented in a study of a mutant IDH1 vaccine in newly diagnosed glioma. Whole-study context: The study gave patients eight vaccinations in weeks 1, 3, 5, 7, 11, 15, 19, 23. Treated patients were roughly 62% male, roughly 40% female, mean age 40.4 years.

As concerns this clone: Antigen unknown.

General study findings and limits: With respect to changes in top peripheral T cell clonotypes, pseudoprogression seemed unrelated.

Time point denoted: week 5, during vaccination. Vaccine doses each comprised 300 ug of mutant IDH1 20-mer peptide, with topical imiquimod. V trimming: 7 bases; J trimming: 4 bases; junction bases outside the gene matches: 11. The CDR3 is 15 amino acids. Germline CDR1 and CDR2: SEHNR and FQNEAQ (reference sequence). Some clones are missing from TCRdb's copy, which holds only in-frame ones; the method was immunoSEQ multiplex PCR. Among around 36,000 clones listed, approximately 91% were seen once. The chain couples TRBV7-9 to TRBJ2-7, with 9 bases aligning to TRBD1. The TCR sequence derives from a man in his forties or fifties with glioma. Sequencing used PBMCs, obtained from a glioma patient whose treatment included an IDH1 peptide vaccine. CDR3 region: CASIPGGQGLYEQYF. The CDR3 DNA reads as TGTGCCAGCATCCCTGGGGGACAGGGCCTTTACGAGCAGTACTTC.